The clone carrying this TCR beta chain was counted at least ten times. Germline V gene data show CDR1 as SGHDN and CDR2 as FVKESK. The V segment lost 3 bases and the J segment 3 bases; nucleotides outside the gene matches: 8. This CDR3 spans 16 amino acids. The record originates from a study of prognosis after radiotherapy for stage I lung cancer. Study-level information: While seven patients had squamous cell carcinoma tumors, the tumors of roughly 13 were adenocarcinoma.

Using two-round multiplex PCR, the authors amplified TCR beta CDR3 from genomic DNA. First-round PCR used primers specific to each TRBV and TRBJ gene. TCRdb re-called the multiplex PCR reads through MiXCR, storing one row per CDR3 protein. The sample includes some 35,000 distinct CDR3 sequences, less than 35% seen only once; the top ten take 16%. This sample comprised PBMCs, obtained before or after stereotactic body radiation therapy (not recorded which). The gene calls are TRBV14 and TRBJ2-7; 10 positions match TRBD1. This clonotype was sampled from a donor aged 50 or older with non-small cell lung cancer. The CDR3 nucleotides read TGTGCCAGCAGCCACTACCGGGACAGGGGAATCTACGAGCAGTACTTC. This sequence encodes CASSHYRDRGIYEQYF.